The 5 T cell receptor beta chains listed next were all sequenced from one sample in a study of T-cell memory formation after mild COVID-19. TCRdb called the 5' RACE reads again in MiXCR, with one record for every CDR3 protein. The table shows fewer than 400,000 distinct CDR3 sequences, with approximately 15% occurring only once. The sequenced sample consisted of PBMCs or a T cell subset sorted from them (not recorded which). The receptors were sampled from a man aged 18 to 35 who had mild COVID-19 (a few samples of this study predate the infection). Cell type and time point are not known.

There are many counts of this clonotype. The CDR3 nucleotides read TGTGCCAGCAGTTACTTGGTGGCGGGAGAGCAGTTCTTC. This encodes CASSYLVAGEQFF. The genes are TRBV6-2 or TRBV6-3 and TRBJ2-1, with D possibly being TRBD2 (6 bases). The CDR3 sequence is 13 residues long. Per germline, CDR1 MNHEY and CDR2 SVGEGT. The ends were cut back, 1 base at V and 10 bases at J, with 11 bases in the middle.

The chain recombines TRBV9 with TRBJ2-1; tentative D call: TRBD1 (6 bases). The germline gives CDR1 SGDLS, CDR2 YYNGEE. The CDR3 loop spans 17 amino acids. The V gene lost 4 bases and the J gene lost 7 bases, with 24 bases spanning the gap. Here the CDR3 DNA reads TGTGCCAGCAGCAGTGACAGGATATCGCCCATGGGAAATGAGCAGTTCTTC. Protein sequence: CASSSDRISPMGNEQFF. The full variable domain, with the rest looked up from reference TRBV9 and TRBJ2-1, is DSGVTQTPKHLITATGQRVTLRCSPRSGDLSVYWYQQSLDQGLQFLIQYYNGEERAKGNILERFSAQQFPDLHSELNLSSLELGDSALYFCASSSDRISPMGNEQFFGPGTRLTVL.

This clonotype was counted between two and nine times. The chain carries TRBV6-6 and TRBJ2-6, with TRBD1 matching 8 bases. CDR1 is MNHNY, CDR2 SVGAGI, per germline (reference sequence). The ends lost 0 bases at V and 2 bases at J; junction bases unmatched: 12. The CDR3 contains 20 residues. In nucleotides, the CDR3 is TGTGCCAGCAGTTACTCGAGTTCCGGACAGGGAAAAACTGGGGCCAACGTCCTGACTTTC. Amino acids: CASSYSSSGQGKTGANVLTF.

V gene TRBV28 combines with J gene TRBJ2-3; tentative D call: TRBD1 (6 bases). The CDR3 has 15 amino acids. With 3 bases removed from V and 3 bases from J, the gap between germline ends came to 13 bases. Germline values: CDR1 MDHEN, CDR2 SYDVKM. The CDR3 DNA follows: TGTGCCAGCAGTTTGGGGGCGGATGGAACAGATACGCAGTATTTT. This sequence encodes CASSLGADGTDTQYF.

The V gene is TRBV11-2, the J gene TRBJ2-7; the D gene is possibly TRBD2 (5 bases). V dropped 6 bases and J dropped 2 bases, with 11 bases sitting between them. The CDR3 length is 13 residues. CDR1 SGHAT and CDR2 FQNNGV come from the germline V gene. DNA for the CDR3: TGTGCCAGCAGATGGGAGACGACCTACGAGCAGTACTTC. The encoded protein is CASRWETTYEQYF.